This T cell receptor beta chain stems from a study of early T cells in non-severe SARS-CoV-2 infection. A remark on this clonotype: At one boundary the junction diverges from the germline segment, which might be a read error.

A single record per CDR3 protein comes from TCRdb applying MiXCR to the 5' RACE reads. The data contain 61,000 or so distinct CDR3 sequences, around 13% of them singletons. The CDR3 length is 16 residues. CDR1 LNHDA and CDR2 SQIVND come from the germline V gene (reference sequence). The V call is TRBV19, the J call TRBJ2-1; D might be TRBD2 (5 bases). Sequences were derived from whole blood, sampled at baseline. The sequence came from an adult who was a healthcare worker with PCR-confirmed SARS-CoV-2 infection or an uninfected control (not recorded which). The donor label of this sample is uncertain. CDR3 sequence reads: CASRIGSTSSYNEQFF. CDR3 sequence (DNA): TGTGCCAGTAGAATAGGGTCTACTAGCTCCTACAATGAGCAGTTCTTC.